A selection of T cell receptor beta chains follows, all from one sample in a study of OX40 agonist ivuxolimab in advanced cancers. Sequencing used immunoSEQ multiplex PCR; TCRdb keeps in-frame clones, though not all of them. The repertoire holds about 83,000 clones, with less than 90% as singletons. The sample consisted of CD4+ or CD8+ T cells sorted from blood, taken in a trial of the OX40 agonist ivuxolimab. The receptor set was obtained from an adult with an advanced solid tumor such as melanoma, head and neck, liver or kidney cancer. CDR3s include the opening cysteine and the closing phenylalanine or tryptophan. Each record gives: J gene, clone size, D gene, V gene, CDR3 DNA, CDR3 protein. D genes are given only for firm matches. Clone sizes are given selectively: once, few, many, or a class where the clone is expanded.

>TRBJ1-4|NA|TRBD1|TRBV18
TGTGCCAGCTCACCACCATTTGGACAGGGGGCTAATGAAAAACTGTTTTTT
CASSPPFGQGANEKLFF
>TRBJ1-2|NA|NA|TRBV4-1
TGCGCCAGCAGCAACCCGGGACAAACGCCTGGCTACACCTTC
CASSNPGQTPGYTF
>TRBJ1-4|NA|NA|TRBV6-5
TGTGCCAGCAGTTACTCCCTTCGGCCAACTAATGAAAAACTGTTTTTT
CASSYSLRPTNEKLFF
>TRBJ2-5|NA|NA|TRBV6-6
TGTGCCAGCAGTTACCGCGGAAGTCGAGAGGAAGAGACCCAGTACTTC
CASSYRGSREEETQYF
>TRBJ2-3|NA|TRBD2|TRBV7-3
TGTGCCAGCAGCTCCTCTAGCGGGGGGGCCTTTGATACGCAGTATTTT
CASSSSSGGAFDTQYF
>TRBJ1-1|once|NA|TRBV7-2
TGTGCCAGCAGCTTAGCCTGGGGTCGGAACACTGAAGCTTTCTTT
CASSLAWGRNTEAFF
>TRBJ1-1|NA|NA|TRBV18
TGTGCCAGCTCACCCGGTACGGGTTCGGACACTGAAGCTTTCTTT
CASSPGTGSDTEAFF
>TRBJ1-1|NA|NA|TRBV6-1
TGTGCCAGCCGGGAGTCCGTGAACACTGAAGCTTTCTTT
CASRESVNTEAFF
>TRBJ1-1|NA|NA|TRBV19
TGTGCCAGTAGTATAAGTCACCTGAACACTGAAGCTTTCTTT
CASSISHLNTEAFF
>TRBJ2-1|NA|NA|TRBV5-5
TGTGCCACAACAAACGCGGGGTTCTCCTACAATGAGCAGTTCTTC
CATTNAGFSYNEQFF